This is a list of T cell receptor beta chains from one sample in a study of T cell responses to AZD1222 COVID-19 vaccine. Some clones are missing from TCRdb's copy, which holds only in-frame ones; the method was immunoSEQ multiplex PCR. The sample has approximately 90,000 clones, approximately 90% seen once; the top ten hold about 2.2%. The sequencing here drew on peripheral blood, taken on day 0 of AZD1222 vaccination. Every receptor here comes from an adult in good health. Both conserved end residues are part of each CDR3. Each record gives: clone size, D gene, J gene, V gene, CDR3 DNA, CDR3 protein. A D gene is named only where the DNA matches it firmly. Only part of the rows carry a size: once, few, many, or a class if the clone is expanded.

. | . | TRBJ1-6 | TRBV2 | TGTGCCAGCACCGGGACACTCAATTCACCCCTCCACTTT | CASTGTLNSPLHF
. | . | TRBJ2-7 | TRBV18 | TGTGCCAGCTCCGACCACGAGGGTGGCGAGCAGTACTTC | CASSDHEGGEQYF
. | TRBD1 | TRBJ1-1 | TRBV10-2 | TGCGCCAGCAGTGAGAGGAGGACAGGGGCTGAAATGAACACTGAAGCTTTCTTT | CASSERRTGAEMNTEAFF
. | . | TRBJ2-7 | TRBV9 | TGTGCCAGCAGCCCCCTCAGGGACTCACCCTACGAGCAGTACTTC | CASSPLRDSPYEQYF
. | . | TRBJ2-2 | TRBV9 | TGTGCCAGCAGCGTATGGGCCAACAGCGGGGAGCTGTTTTTT | CASSVWANSGELFF
. | . | TRBJ1-1 | TRBV18 | TGTGCCAGCTCACCAAGGGGACGGGGGAACACTGAAGCTTTCTTT | CASSPRGRGNTEAFF
. | . | TRBJ1-2 | TRBV15 | TGTGCCACCAGCAGGAAGGACTATGGCTACACCTTC | CATSRKDYGYTF
. | . | TRBJ1-2 | TRBV27 | TGTGCCAGCAGTTCATCTAATGCCCCCGATGGCTACACCTTC | CASSSSNAPDGYTF
once | . | TRBJ1-3 | TRBV5-4 | TGTGCCAGCTACTGGATGGGCTTTGGAAACACCATATATTTT | CASYWMGFGNTIYF
. | . | TRBJ1-1 | TRBV3-1/TRBV3-2 | TGTGCCAGCTCGCCTTGGGGACGGACGAACACTGAAGCTTTCTTT | CASSPWGRTNTEAFF
. | TRBD1 | TRBJ2-5 | TRBV6-2/TRBV6-3 | TGTGCCAGCAGTTACAGGGGGCCGGGAGAGACCCAGTACTTC | CASSYRGPGETQYF
once | . | TRBJ1-2 | TRBV11-1 | TGTGCCAGCAGCCGACAGGAGAACTATGGCTACACCTTC | CASSRQENYGYTF
once | . | TRBJ1-2 | TRBV19 | TGTGCCAGTAGTACCGGGAGAGGCTGGACCGCTAACTATGGCTACACCTTC | CASSTGRGWTANYGYTF
. | TRBD1 | TRBJ1-1 | TRBV19 | TGTGCCAGTAGGCTAACAGGGGGCGCAGAGAAAGCTTTCTTT | CASRLTGGAEKAFF
. | . | TRBJ1-2 | TRBV19 | TGTGCCAGTAGTCCGAGTTACGGGGGGTTTACGGATGGCTACACCTTC | CASSPSYGGFTDGYTF